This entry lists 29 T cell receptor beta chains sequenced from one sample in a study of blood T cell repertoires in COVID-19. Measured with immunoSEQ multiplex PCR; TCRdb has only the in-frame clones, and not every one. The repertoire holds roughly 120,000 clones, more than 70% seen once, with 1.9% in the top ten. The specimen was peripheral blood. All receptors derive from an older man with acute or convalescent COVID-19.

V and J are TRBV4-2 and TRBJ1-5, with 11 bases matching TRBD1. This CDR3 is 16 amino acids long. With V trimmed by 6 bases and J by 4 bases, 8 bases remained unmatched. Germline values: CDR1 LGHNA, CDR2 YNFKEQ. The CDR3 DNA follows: TGTGCCAGCAGTCCGGGACAGGGGGTGCCTAATCAGCCCCAGCATTTT. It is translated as CASSPGQGVPNQPQHF.

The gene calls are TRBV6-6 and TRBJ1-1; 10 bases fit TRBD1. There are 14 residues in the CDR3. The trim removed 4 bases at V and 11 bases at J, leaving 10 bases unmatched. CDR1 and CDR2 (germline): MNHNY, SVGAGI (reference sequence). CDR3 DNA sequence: TGTGCCAGCAGTTCCCCGGGACAGGGGCTTTCGGCTTTCTTT. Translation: CASSSPGQGLSAFF.

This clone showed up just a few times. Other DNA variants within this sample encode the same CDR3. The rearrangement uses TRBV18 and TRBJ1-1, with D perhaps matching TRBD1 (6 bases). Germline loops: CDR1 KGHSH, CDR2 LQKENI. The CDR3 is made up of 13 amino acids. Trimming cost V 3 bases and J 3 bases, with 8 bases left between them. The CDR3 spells CASSPSGDTEAFF. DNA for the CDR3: TGTGCCAGCTCACCCTCAGGGGACACTGAAGCTTTCTTT.

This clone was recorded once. The CDR3 nucleotides are TGTGCCACCAGTGACCCGACTAGCGGGGGGCATACCCAGTACTTC. It yields the protein CATSDPTSGGHTQYF. This chain connects TRBV24-1 to TRBJ2-5; 13 bases agree with TRBD2. Trimming took 4 bases from V and 8 from J; bases not matched to a gene: 6. CDR3 size: 15 residues. CDR1 and CDR2 (germline): KGHDR, SFDVKD.

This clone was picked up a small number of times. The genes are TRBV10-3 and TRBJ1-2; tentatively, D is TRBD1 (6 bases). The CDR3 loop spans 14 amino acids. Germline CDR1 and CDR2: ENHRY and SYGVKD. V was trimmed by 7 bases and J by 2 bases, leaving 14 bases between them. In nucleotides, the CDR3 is TGTGCCATCACCTCGGACAGCTCCAACTATGGCTACACCTTC. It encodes CAITSDSSNYGYTF.

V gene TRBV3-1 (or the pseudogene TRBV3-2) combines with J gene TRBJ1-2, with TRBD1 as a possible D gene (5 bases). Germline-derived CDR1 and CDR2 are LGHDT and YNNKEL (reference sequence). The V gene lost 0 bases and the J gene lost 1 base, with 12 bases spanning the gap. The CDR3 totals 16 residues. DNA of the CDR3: TGTGCCAGCAGCCAAGATGTGGGGGGATATAACTATGGCTACACCTTC. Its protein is CASSQDVGGYNYGYTF.

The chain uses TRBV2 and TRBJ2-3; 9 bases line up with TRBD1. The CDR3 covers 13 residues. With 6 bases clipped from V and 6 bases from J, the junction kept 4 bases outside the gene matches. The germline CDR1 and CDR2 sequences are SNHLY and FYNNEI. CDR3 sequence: CASRGTGSDTQYF. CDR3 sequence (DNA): TGTGCCAGCAGAGGGACAGGGAGTGATACGCAGTATTTT.

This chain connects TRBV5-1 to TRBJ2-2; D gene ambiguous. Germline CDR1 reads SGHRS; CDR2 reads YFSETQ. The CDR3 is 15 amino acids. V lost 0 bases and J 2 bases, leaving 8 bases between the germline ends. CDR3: CASSLAGTNTGELFF. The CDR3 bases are TGCGCCAGCAGCTTGGCAGGCACTAACACCGGGGAGCTGTTTTTT.

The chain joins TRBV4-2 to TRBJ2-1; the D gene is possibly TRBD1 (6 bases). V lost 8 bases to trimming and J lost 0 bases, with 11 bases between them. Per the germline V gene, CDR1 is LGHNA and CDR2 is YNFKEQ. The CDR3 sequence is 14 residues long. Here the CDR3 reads CASATGSSYNEQFF. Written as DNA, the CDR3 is TGTGCCAGCGCCACAGGGAGCTCCTACAATGAGCAGTTCTTC.

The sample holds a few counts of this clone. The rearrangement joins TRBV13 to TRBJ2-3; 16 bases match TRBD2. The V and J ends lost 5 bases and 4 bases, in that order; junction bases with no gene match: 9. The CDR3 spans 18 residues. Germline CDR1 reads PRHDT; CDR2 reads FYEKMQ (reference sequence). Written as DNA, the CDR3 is TGTGCCAGCAGCCTCCTCCCCGGGACTAGCGGGGGGGCAGATACGCAGTATTTT. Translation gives CASSLLPGTSGGADTQYF.

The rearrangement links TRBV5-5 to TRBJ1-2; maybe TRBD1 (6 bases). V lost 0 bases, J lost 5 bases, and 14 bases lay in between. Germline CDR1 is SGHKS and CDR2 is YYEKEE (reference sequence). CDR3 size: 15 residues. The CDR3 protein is CASSLGQTGLYGYTF. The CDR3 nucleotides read TGTGCCAGCAGCTTGGGGCAGACAGGCCTGTATGGCTACACCTTC. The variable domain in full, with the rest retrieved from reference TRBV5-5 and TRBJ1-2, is DAGVTQSPTHLIKTRGQQVTLRCSPISGHKSVSWYQQVLGQGPQFIFQYYEKEERGRGNFPDRFSARQFPNYSSELNVNALLLGDSALYLCASSLGQTGLYGYTFGSGTRLTVV.

CDR3 nucleotides: TGTGCCAGCAGCTTGAAACCGGGACAGGGAGGAAACACCATATATTTT. This sequence encodes CASSLKPGQGGNTIYF. This rearrangement joins TRBV13 to TRBJ1-3; TRBD1 agrees at 9 bases. Germline CDR1 PRHDT, CDR2 FYEKMQ (reference sequence). The CDR3 totals 16 residues. Trimming at V came to 3 bases and at J to 4 bases, leaving 7 bases not matched to a gene.

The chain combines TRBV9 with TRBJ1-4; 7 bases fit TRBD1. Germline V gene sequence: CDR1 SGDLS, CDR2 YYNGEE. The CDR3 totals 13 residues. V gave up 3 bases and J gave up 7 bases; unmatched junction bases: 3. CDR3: CASSATGIEKLFF. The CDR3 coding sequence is TGTGCCAGCAGCGCGACAGGGATTGAAAAACTGTTTTTT.

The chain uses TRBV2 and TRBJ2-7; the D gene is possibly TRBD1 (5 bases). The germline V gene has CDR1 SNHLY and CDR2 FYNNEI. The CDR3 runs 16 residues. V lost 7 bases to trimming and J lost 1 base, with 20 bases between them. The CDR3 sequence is CASTRRDWSGSYEQYF. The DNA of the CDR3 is TGTGCCAGCACGAGAAGGGATTGGTCAGGGTCCTACGAGCAGTACTTC.

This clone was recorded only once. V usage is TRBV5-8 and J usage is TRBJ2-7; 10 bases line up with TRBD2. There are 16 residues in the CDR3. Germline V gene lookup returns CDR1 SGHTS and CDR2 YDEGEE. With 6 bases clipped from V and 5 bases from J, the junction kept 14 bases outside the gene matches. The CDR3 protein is CASKIRVAGGMNEQYF. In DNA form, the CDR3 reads TGTGCCAGCAAAATACGAGTAGCGGGGGGAATGAACGAGCAGTACTTC.

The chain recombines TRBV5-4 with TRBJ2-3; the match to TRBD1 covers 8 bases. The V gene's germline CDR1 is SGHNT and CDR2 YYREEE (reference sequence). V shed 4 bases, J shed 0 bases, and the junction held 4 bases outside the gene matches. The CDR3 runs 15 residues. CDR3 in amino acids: CASSQRQGSTDTQYF. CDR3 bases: TGTGCCAGCAGCCAGAGACAGGGGAGCACAGATACGCAGTATTTT. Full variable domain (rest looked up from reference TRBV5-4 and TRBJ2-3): ETGVTQSPTHLIKTRGQQVTLRCSSQSGHNTVSWYQQALGQGPQFIFQYYREEENGRGNFPPRFSGLQFPNYSSELNVNALELDDSALYLCASSQRQGSTDTQYFGPGTRLTVL.

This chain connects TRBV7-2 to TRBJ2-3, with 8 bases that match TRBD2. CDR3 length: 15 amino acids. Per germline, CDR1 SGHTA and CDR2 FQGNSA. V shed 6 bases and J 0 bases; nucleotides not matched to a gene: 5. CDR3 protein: CASRTRGGSTDTQYF. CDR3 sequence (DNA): TGTGCCAGCAGGACGCGCGGGGGGAGCACAGATACGCAGTATTTT.

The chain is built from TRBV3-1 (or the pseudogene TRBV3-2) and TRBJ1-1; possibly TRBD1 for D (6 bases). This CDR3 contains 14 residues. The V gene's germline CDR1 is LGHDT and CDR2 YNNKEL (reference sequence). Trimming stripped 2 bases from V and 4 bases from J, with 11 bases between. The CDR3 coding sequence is TGTGCCAGCAGCCAACTACAGGGCAGCACTGAAGCTTTCTTT. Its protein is CASSQLQGSTEAFF.

The CDR3 reads CASSISTLDRNSGNTIYF. CDR3 DNA sequence: TGTGCCAGTAGTATTAGCACACTTGATCGGAACTCTGGAAACACCATATATTTT. J is TRBJ1-3 and V is TRBV19, with D unresolved. V lost 3 bases and J lost 0, with 18 bases in between. There are 18 residues in the CDR3. The germline CDR1 and CDR2 sequences are LNHDA and SQIVND (reference sequence). Complete variable domain (other parts from reference TRBV19 and TRBJ1-3): DGGITQSPKYLFRKEGQNVTLSCEQNLNHDAMYWYRQDPGQGLRLIYYSQIVNDFQKGDIAEGYSVSREKKESFPLTVTSAQKNPTAFYLCASSISTLDRNSGNTIYFGEGSWLTVV.

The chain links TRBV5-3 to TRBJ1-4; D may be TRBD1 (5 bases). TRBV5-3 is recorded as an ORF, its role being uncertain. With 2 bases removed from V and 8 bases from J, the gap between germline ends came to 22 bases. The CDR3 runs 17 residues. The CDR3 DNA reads TGTGCCAGAAGCTTTTGCCGAGATGACGGGGGGAGCGAAAAACTGTTTTTT. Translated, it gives CARSFCRDDGGSEKLFF.

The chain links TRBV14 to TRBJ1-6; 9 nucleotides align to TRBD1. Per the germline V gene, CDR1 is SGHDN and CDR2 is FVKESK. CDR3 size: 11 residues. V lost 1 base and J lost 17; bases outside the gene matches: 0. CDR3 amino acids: CASSQGDRVHF. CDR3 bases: TGTGCCAGCAGCCAAGGGGACAGGGTCCACTTT.

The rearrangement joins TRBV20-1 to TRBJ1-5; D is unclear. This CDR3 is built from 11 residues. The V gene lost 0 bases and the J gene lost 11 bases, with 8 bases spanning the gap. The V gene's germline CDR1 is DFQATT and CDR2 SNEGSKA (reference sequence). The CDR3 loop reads CSARDGRAQHF. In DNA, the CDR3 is TGCAGTGCTAGAGATGGGAGGGCCCAGCATTTT.

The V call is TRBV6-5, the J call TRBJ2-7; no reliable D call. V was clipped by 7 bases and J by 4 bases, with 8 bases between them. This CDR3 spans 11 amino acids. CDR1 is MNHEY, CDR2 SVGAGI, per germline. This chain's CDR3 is CASTSQYEQYF. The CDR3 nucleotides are TGTGCCAGCACTTCACAATACGAGCAGTACTTC.

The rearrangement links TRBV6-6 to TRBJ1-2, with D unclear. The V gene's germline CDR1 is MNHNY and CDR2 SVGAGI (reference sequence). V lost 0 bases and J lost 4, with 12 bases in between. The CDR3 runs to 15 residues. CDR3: CASSYSLGLGYGYTF. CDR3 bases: TGTGCCAGCAGTTACTCCCTCGGTCTCGGCTATGGCTACACCTTC.

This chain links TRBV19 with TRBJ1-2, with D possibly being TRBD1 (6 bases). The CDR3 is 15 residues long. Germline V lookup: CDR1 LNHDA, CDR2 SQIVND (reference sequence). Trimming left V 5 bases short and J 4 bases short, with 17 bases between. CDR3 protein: CASSPGGGRGYGYTF. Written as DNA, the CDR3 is TGTGCCAGTAGTCCCGGCGGGGGGCGCGGCTATGGCTACACCTTC. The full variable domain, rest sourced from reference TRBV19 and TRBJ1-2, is DGGITQSPKYLFRKEGQNVTLSCEQNLNHDAMYWYRQDPGQGLRLIYYSQIVNDFQKGDIAEGYSVSREKKESFPLTVTSAQKNPTAFYLCASSPGGGRGYGYTFGSGTRLTVV.

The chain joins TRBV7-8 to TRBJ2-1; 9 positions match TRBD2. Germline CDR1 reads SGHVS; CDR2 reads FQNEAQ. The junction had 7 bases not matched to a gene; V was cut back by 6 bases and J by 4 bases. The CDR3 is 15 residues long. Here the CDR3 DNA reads TGTGCCAGCAGAATCCGGAGCGGGGGGTACAATGAGCAGTTCTTC. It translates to CASRIRSGGYNEQFF.

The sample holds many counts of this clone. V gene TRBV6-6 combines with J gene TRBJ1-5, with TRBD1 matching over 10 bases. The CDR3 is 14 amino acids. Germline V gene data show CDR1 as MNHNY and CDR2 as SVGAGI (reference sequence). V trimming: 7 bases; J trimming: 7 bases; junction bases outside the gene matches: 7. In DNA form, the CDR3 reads TGTGCCAGCACTGGACAGGGGGTGGAGCAGCCCCAGCATTTT. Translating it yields CASTGQGVEQPQHF.

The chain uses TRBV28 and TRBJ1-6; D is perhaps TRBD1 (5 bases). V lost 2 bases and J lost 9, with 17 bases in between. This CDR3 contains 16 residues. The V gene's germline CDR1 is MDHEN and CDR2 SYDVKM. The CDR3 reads CASSLERGRVVSPLHF. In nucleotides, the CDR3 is TGTGCCAGCAGTTTAGAGCGGGGCAGAGTGGTTTCACCCCTCCACTTT.

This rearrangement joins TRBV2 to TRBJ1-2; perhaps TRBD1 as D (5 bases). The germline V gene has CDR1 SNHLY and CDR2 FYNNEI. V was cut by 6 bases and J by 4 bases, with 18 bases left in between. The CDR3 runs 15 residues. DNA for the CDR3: TGTGCCAGCAGAATAAACCTCGACAGCCTCTATGGCTACACCTTC. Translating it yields CASRINLDSLYGYTF.